Below, 14 T cell receptor beta chains from the same sample are listed, as sequenced in a study of Graves' ophthalmopathy and Graves' hyperthyroidism. The authors amplified TCR beta CDR3 regions, and they did so from RNA transcripts for repertoire sequencing. In the first round, RT-PCR was carried out with HTBI primers, and a multiplex PCR formed the second round. TCRdb re-derived calls from the multiplex PCR reads in MiXCR, one entry per CDR3 protein. Of almost 750,000 distinct CDR3 sequences in the sample, 40% were seen once. Material for sequencing was peripheral blood. The receptors were sampled from an adult man with Graves' ophthalmopathy.

This clonotype was seen more than once but under ten times. The gene calls are TRBV7-9 and TRBJ2-6; 10 nucleotides line up with TRBD2. J gave up 4 bases and V 6 bases, and 12 bases lay outside the gene matches. The CDR3 runs 18 residues. Germline loops: CDR1 SEHNR, CDR2 FQNEAQ (reference sequence). CDR3 nucleotide sequence: TGTGCCAGCAGGCCCCTAGAGCGGGGGGGCCTAGGGGCCAACGTCCTGACTTTC. Amino acid sequence: CASRPLERGGLGANVLTF. The full variable domain, rest sourced from reference TRBV7-9 and TRBJ2-6, is DTGVSQNPRHKITKRGQNVTFRCDPISEHNRLYWYRQTLGQGPEFLTYFQNEAQLEKSRLLSDRFSAERPKGSFSTLEIQRTEQGDSAMYLCASRPLERGGLGANVLTFGAGSRLTVL.

In this sample, this clonotype turned up once. This may come from a read error, since a much larger clone is one base off. This rearrangement joins TRBV6-1 to TRBJ1-5; 9 positions match TRBD1. CDR3 length equals 14 residues. Germline V gene lookup returns CDR1 MNHNS and CDR2 SASEGT. CDR3 coding DNA: TGTGCCAGCAGTTACGACAGGGGGAATCAGCCCCAGCAGTTT. The encoded protein is CASSYDRGNQPQQF.

V usage is TRBV29-1 and J usage is TRBJ1-1; 7 nucleotides line up with TRBD1. Germline V CDR1 and CDR2: SQVTM, ANQGSEA. V trimming: 8 bases; J trimming: 1 base; junction bases outside the gene matches: 4. This CDR3 has 12 amino acids. Here the CDR3 DNA reads TGCAGCTTGGGGGACAGGAACACTGAAGCTTTCTTT. Encoded protein: CSLGDRNTEAFF.

This chain joins TRBV7-9 and TRBJ1-2; 10 positions match TRBD1. V shed 7 bases, J shed 6 bases, and the junction held 8 bases outside the gene matches. Germline CDR1 reads SEHNR; CDR2 reads FQNEAQ (reference sequence). The CDR3 has 14 residues. DNA of the CDR3: TGTGCCAGCACCTACGGGACAGGGGACAATGGCTACACCTTC. Its protein is CASTYGTGDNGYTF.

This chain links TRBV20-1 with TRBJ1-5; D not resolved. The V gene's germline CDR1 is DFQATT and CDR2 SNEGSKA (reference sequence). V shed 1 base and J shed 5 bases, with 6 bases lying between them. The CDR3 length is 12 residues. The CDR3 coding sequence is TGCAGTGCTAGAGCAGGAGATCAGCCCCAGCATTTT. It codes for CSARAGDQPQHF.

This clonotype was detected ten times or more. V usage is TRBV7-9 and J usage is TRBJ1-3; no reliable D call. The germline V gene encodes CDR1 SEHNR and CDR2 FQNEAQ (reference sequence). V was shortened by 1 base and J by 0 bases, with 7 bases between the two germline ends. This CDR3 comprises 15 residues. CDR3 region: CASSLVVSSGNTIYF. The CDR3 DNA follows: TGTGCCAGCAGCTTAGTCGTAAGCTCTGGAAACACCATATATTTT.

J is TRBJ1-4 and V is TRBV4-2; 8 bases align to TRBD1. With 6 bases clipped from V and 4 bases from J, the junction kept 13 bases outside the gene matches. The CDR3 consists of 17 residues. Germline loops: CDR1 LGHNA, CDR2 YNFKEQ. The chain's CDR3 is CASSFQGAGWGNEKLFF. Written as DNA, the CDR3 is TGTGCCAGCAGTTTCCAGGGGGCGGGTTGGGGTAATGAAAAACTGTTTTTT.

This clonotype has a count of ten or more. The V and J genes are TRBV5-6 and TRBJ1-1; unclear D gene. The germline V gene encodes CDR1 SGHDT and CDR2 YYEEEE. V was shortened by 5 bases and J by 3 bases, with 11 bases between the two germline ends. The CDR3 sequence is 13 residues long. The CDR3 nucleotides read TGTGCCAGCAGACTTGCTGTGTACACTGAAGCTTTCTTT. It specifies CASRLAVYTEAFF.

This clonotype was picked up many times. The V call is TRBV29-1, the J call TRBJ2-7, with D unclear. V was shortened by 7 bases and J by 1 base, with 8 bases between the two germline ends. Germline V CDR1 and CDR2: SQVTM, ANQGSEA. The CDR3 covers 11 residues. CDR3 coding DNA: TGCAGCGCCCTTCAATCCTACGAGCAGTACTTC. Its translation: CSALQSYEQYF.

This clonotype was seen at least ten times. The rearrangement joins TRBV9 to TRBJ1-3; tentatively, D is TRBD1 (5 bases). The CDR3 runs 13 residues. Germline CDR1 reads SGDLS; CDR2 reads YYNGEE. The V end was cut by 4 bases, the J end by 2 bases, with 7 bases between. DNA of the CDR3: TGTGCCAGCAGCCCGGGACCTGGAAACACCATATATTTT. Its protein product is CASSPGPGNTIYF.

V usage is TRBV4-1 and J usage is TRBJ2-6; D is undetermined. The CDR3 sequence is 16 residues long. Germline values: CDR1 MGHRA, CDR2 YSYEKL. Deletions cut 3 bases from V and 0 bases from J, with 9 bases between. CDR3 sequence: CASSHLGRSGANVLTF. Here the CDR3 DNA reads TGCGCCAGCAGCCACCTAGGACGCTCTGGGGCCAACGTCCTGACTTTC.

The V and J genes are TRBV6-5 and TRBJ2-7, with 9 nucleotides matching TRBD2. Germline V gene lookup returns CDR1 MNHEY and CDR2 SVGAGI. The CDR3 sequence is 13 residues long. V lost 10 bases and J lost 4; bases outside the gene matches: 8. The CDR3 coding sequence is TGTGCCACCGAAGCGGGAGGCCCTTACGAGCAGTACTTC. Its protein product is CATEAGGPYEQYF.

As for this clonotype: The junction and the germline gene differ at one end; a read error may be behind it. This sequence joins TRBV10-2 and TRBJ1-2, with D tentatively TRBD1 (6 bases). Germline V gene data show CDR1 as WSHSY and CDR2 as SAAADI. This CDR3 spans 15 amino acids. The CDR3 DNA sequence: TGTGCCAGCAGCCGACAGGCGCTAGGGTCGGCTGGCTACACCTTC. Residues: CASSRQALGSAGYTF.

In regard to this clonotype: Here the CDR3 omits its conserved ending phenylalanine or tryptophan, so a read error is the likely source. This chain uses TRBV10-3 with TRBJ2-7; D possibly corresponds to TRBD1 (6 bases). V dropped 3 bases and J dropped 1 base, with 13 bases sitting between them. The CDR3 loop spans 15 amino acids. The germline V gene has CDR1 ENHRY and CDR2 SYGVKD. CDR3 sequence reads: CAISEQGTPSYEQYL. For the CDR3, the DNA is TGTGCCATCAGTGAACAGGGCACTCCGTCCTACGAGCAGTACCTC.